This TCR beta chain comes out of a study of tumor and adjacent non-tumor tissue in lung cancer listed by TCRdb under 2018. Regarding the complete study: By cancer type, the cohort comprised 12 adenocarcinoma patients, a couple of squamous cell carcinoma patients and 1 small cell lung cancer patient. The 15 enrolled patients, of whom some 10 were men and 5 were women, were aged about 30 to 85 years and were diagnosed with TNM stage I to III disease. Sequencing generated a total of 130,000,000 or so productive TCRbeta reads, averaging approximately 4 million reads per sample. For each patient, one tumor sample and one normal lung sample were taken, giving approximately 29 paired specimens that underwent TCRbeta CDR3 sequencing. The study compared bulk TCRbeta repertoires between lung tumor tissue and matched distant non-tumor lung tissue from about 14 lung cancer patients. Overall study results and their limits: The top 100 clones made up a significantly larger cumulative share of the repertoire in normal lung than in tumor tissue. Younger patients had significantly higher TCR diversity, and higher tumor TCR diversity was associated with shorter overall and disease-free survival. Peripheral blood was not sequenced, so blood TCRbeta repertoires were not examined in the lung cancer patients of the study. Tumor tissue showed significantly greater TCR diversity (inverse Simpson) than normal lung tissue (about 400 vs 150, P = 0.0075, Mann-Whitney U test). The cohort had only roughly 14 patients, and the authors noted that larger samples and more detailed clinical data are needed. Neither the sequencing platform nor unique molecular identifiers are mentioned in the methods.

The library was built by means of multiplex PCR. The instrument given in TCRdb is Illumina HiSeq 2500. TCRbeta libraries were constructed through three rounds of nested PCR with primers (Table S4) according to protocols modified from ARM-PCR. Before sequencing, PCR products in the 200-500 bp range were cut out of the gel and cleaned up using the QIAquick gel extraction kit. The authors processed their data as follows. Reads were cleaned with Trimmomatic, merged with FLASH into complete CDR3 sequences, and assigned to V(D)J germline segments with MiTCR. Clonal diversity was calculated as the inverse Simpson's index using VDJtools. Productive reads were defined as in-frame sequences without a premature stop codon. TCRdb reprocessing: public reads trimmed at Q25 with fastp, clones called with MiXCR, in-frame beta chains kept. For every CDR3 protein sequence, its rows merge into one entry that carries the most common genes and DNA. These V and J calls originate from TCRdb's pipeline instead of the authors' own analysis. In all, the sample holds some 99,000 distinct CDR3 sequences, and about 61% of those were seen once. The leading ten clones occupy 19% of the sample.

For this clonotype: Its binding antigen is unknown. A much larger clone differs by one base, so this may be a read error.

RNA was extracted from bulk unsorted tissue and checked for quality with a NanoDrop ND-1000 and an Agilent 2100. The normal lung samples consisted of distant non-tumor tissue collected more than 3 cm from the tumor edge. All donors had newly diagnosed lung cancer, had not received prior chemotherapy, and were admitted for thoracic surgery in China between August and November 2014. The study excluded patients who had received radiotherapy or chemotherapy before or who had another cancer at the same time. Surgical tissue pieces of about 1-2.2 cm3 were preserved in RNAlater solution and stored at -80 °C until use. The germline ends are 10 bases apart after V is trimmed by 1 base and J by 4 bases. Measured from the cysteine to the phenylalanine, the CDR3 is 14 residues long. Just CDR3 DNA is preserved here, 42 bases in frame from base 1. The CDR1 and CDR2 encoded by the germline V gene are MNHNS and SASEGT.

This receptor chain uses TRBV6-1 and TRBJ2-5; a confident D gene designation cannot be given. This receptor was obtained from a man aged 55 to 70 with non-small cell lung cancer. Input material: distant non-tumor lung tissue. The DNA sequence is as follows: TGTGCCAGCAGTGAAGTCTGTTCGACAGAGACCCAGTACTTC. It is translated as CASSEVCSTETQYF.